Following are 11 T cell receptor beta chains from one sample sequenced in a study of CD8 T cells in ankylosing spondylitis. TCRdb recomputed calls from the 5' RACE reads with MiXCR, one row per CDR3 protein. Here the sample spans 300,000 to 400,000 distinct CDR3 sequences, about 20% being singletons. Sequencing was carried out using blood, either unsorted or a sorted T cell fraction (not recorded which). All receptors come from a male donor with ankylosing spondylitis or in good health (not recorded which).

The chain combines TRBV11-2 with TRBJ2-1; 10 nucleotides align to TRBD1. This CDR3 region has 15 residues. The V gene's germline CDR1 is SGHAT and CDR2 FQNNGV. With 7 bases clipped from V and 5 bases from J, the junction kept 8 bases outside the gene matches. The CDR3 sequence is CASTQGQGIHNEQFF. CDR3 bases: TGTGCCAGCACCCAGGGACAGGGGATACACAATGAGCAGTTCTTC. The whole variable domain, filled in from reference TRBV11-2 and TRBJ2-1, reads EAGVAQSPRYKIIEKRQSVAFWCNPISGHATLYWYQQILGQGPKLLIQFQNNGVVDDSQLPKDRFSAERLKGVDSTLKIQPAKLEDSAVYLCASTQGQGIHNEQFFGPGTRLTVL.

Only a few counts were recorded for this clonotype. The J gene is TRBJ2-1, the V gene TRBV21-1; the table's D call of TRBD1 was not tested on the DNA. TRBV21-1 is marked as a pseudogene. The CDR3 runs to 17 residues. The CDR3 nucleotides are TGTGCCAGCAGCTACCAAACGAGGGGGGACTGGGACAATGAGCAGTTCTTC. Translated: CASSYQTRGDWDNEQFF.

This clonotype was picked up a small number of times. Here the CDR3 reads CASRAALLTGELFF. The CDR3 DNA sequence: TGTGCCAGCAGGGCAGCGTTGCTCACCGGGGAGCTGTTTTTT. The genes are TRBV27 and TRBJ2-2; unclear D gene. The V gene's germline CDR1 is MNHEY and CDR2 SMNVEV (reference sequence). Deletions cut 6 bases from V and 4 bases from J, with 12 bases between. CDR3 length: 14 residues.

This rearrangement joins TRBV4-2 to TRBJ2-3, with 7 bases lining up with TRBD2. Germline V gene data show CDR1 as LGHNA and CDR2 as YNFKEQ. V shed 2 bases, J shed 3 bases, and the junction held 8 bases outside the gene matches. The CDR3 is 16 residues long. This CDR3 is CASSQLRGGKTDTQYF. The CDR3, as DNA: TGTGCCAGCAGCCAACTTCGCGGGGGAAAAACAGATACGCAGTATTTT.

This clonotype was found a few times. The CDR3 loop reads CATGERVAGGYTDTQYF. The CDR3 bases are TGTGCCACCGGAGAGCGTGTCGCGGGGGGGTACACAGATACGCAGTATTTT. This chain uses TRBV24-1 with TRBJ2-3; 9 bases are shared with TRBD2. Germline lookup yields CDR1 KGHDR and CDR2 SFDVKD. The CDR3 consists of 17 residues. The junction had 14 bases not matched to a gene; V was cut back by 9 bases and J by 2 bases.

This chain links TRBV6-2 or TRBV6-3 with TRBJ2-5; D might be TRBD1 (5 bases). V was clipped by 7 bases and J by 0 bases, with 18 bases between them. The CDR3 covers 16 residues. Looked up from germline, CDR1 is MNHEY and CDR2 is SVGEGT. Here the CDR3 DNA reads TGTGCCAGCACCTCAGGGATACTCGAGTACCAAGAGACCCAGTACTTC. It translates to CASTSGILEYQETQYF.

The chain is built from TRBV28 and TRBJ2-3, with D perhaps matching TRBD2 (5 bases). The CDR3 is 14 amino acids. Trimming stripped 1 base from V and 4 bases from J, with 9 bases between. The germline gives CDR1 MDHEN, CDR2 SYDVKM. The CDR3 sequence: CASSLSLAADTQYF. The CDR3 bases are TGTGCCAGCAGTTTATCCCTAGCCGCAGATACGCAGTATTTT.

The gene calls are TRBV7-3 and TRBJ2-5, with a possible D match to TRBD1 (7 bases). This CDR3 comprises 15 residues. Germline V gives CDR1 SGHTA, CDR2 FQGTGA. The ends were cut back, 5 bases at V and 2 bases at J, with 15 bases in the middle. CDR3 bases: TGTGCCAGCAGCCAAGGAGGGGACAGACAAGAGACCCAGTACTTC. Protein sequence: CASSQGGDRQETQYF.

This clonotype was seen more than once but under ten times. The chain links TRBV20-1 to TRBJ1-5; no definite D call. There are 17 residues in the CDR3. V lost 0 bases to trimming and J lost 0 bases, with 15 bases between them. Germline loops: CDR1 DFQATT, CDR2 SNEGSKA (reference sequence). For the CDR3, the DNA is TGCAGTGCTAGAGATCTCTTCGGAACGGATAGCAATCAGCCCCAGCATTTT. Its protein is CSARDLFGTDSNQPQHF.

This clonotype came up a few times. Here the CDR3 reads CASSRGDRAYGYTF. Here the CDR3 DNA reads TGTGCCAGCAGTCGTGGTGACAGGGCCTATGGCTACACCTTC. V usage is TRBV27 and J usage is TRBJ1-2; 7 bases align to TRBD1. Unmatched junction bases numbered 7, after V lost 5 bases and J lost 4 bases. Germline assignment: CDR1 MNHEY and CDR2 SMNVEV (reference sequence). This CDR3 region has 14 residues.

This chain uses TRBV5-1 with TRBJ2-7, with unresolved D. CDR1 is SGHRS, CDR2 YFSETQ, per germline. V lost 5 bases and J 0 bases, leaving 9 bases between the germline ends. The CDR3 is 13 residues long. The CDR3 reads CASRDSHSYEQYF. In DNA form, the CDR3 reads TGCGCCAGCAGAGACTCGCACTCCTACGAGCAGTACTTC.